This T cell receptor (beta chain) was documented in a study of technical replicates of blood from a few donors. Profiling relied on immunoSEQ multiplex PCR, and the TCRdb table lists in-frame clones only, not all of them. Among more than 65,000 clones, roughly 95% were seen once, and the ten largest hold approximately 0.39%. The count of this clone is one. Germline values: CDR1 SGHTA, CDR2 FQGTGA. The CDR3 has 17 amino acids. Germline trimming cut 3 bases from V and 7 bases from J; bases unmatched to any gene: 8. The receptor was isolated from a human donor in good health. This chain connects TRBV7-3 to TRBJ2-1; the match to TRBD2 covers 14 bases. Sequenced input: T cells isolated from PBMCs. The CDR3 loop is CASSFTPGTSGRNEQFF. The CDR3 nucleotides are TGTGCCAGCAGCTTTACTCCCGGGACTAGCGGGAGAAATGAGCAGTTCTTC. Full variable domain (remainder filled in from reference TRBV7-3 and TRBJ2-1): GAGVSQTPSNKVTEKGKYVELRCDPISGHTALYWYRQSLGQGPEFLIYFQGTGAADDSGLPNDRFFAVRPEGSVSTLKIQRTERGDSAVYLCASSFTPGTSGRNEQFFGPGTRLTVL.